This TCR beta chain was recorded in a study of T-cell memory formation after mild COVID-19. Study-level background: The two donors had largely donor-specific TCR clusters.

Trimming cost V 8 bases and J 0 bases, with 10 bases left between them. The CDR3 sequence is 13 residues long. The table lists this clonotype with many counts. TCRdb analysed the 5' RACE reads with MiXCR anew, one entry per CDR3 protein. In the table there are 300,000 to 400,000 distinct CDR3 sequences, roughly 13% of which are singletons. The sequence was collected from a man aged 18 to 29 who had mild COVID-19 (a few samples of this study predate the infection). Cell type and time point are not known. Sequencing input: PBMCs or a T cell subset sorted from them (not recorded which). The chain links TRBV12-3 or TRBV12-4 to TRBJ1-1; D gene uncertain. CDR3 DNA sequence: TGTGCCAGCCAAGGACGCCTGAACACTGAAGCTTTCTTT. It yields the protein CASQGRLNTEAFF.